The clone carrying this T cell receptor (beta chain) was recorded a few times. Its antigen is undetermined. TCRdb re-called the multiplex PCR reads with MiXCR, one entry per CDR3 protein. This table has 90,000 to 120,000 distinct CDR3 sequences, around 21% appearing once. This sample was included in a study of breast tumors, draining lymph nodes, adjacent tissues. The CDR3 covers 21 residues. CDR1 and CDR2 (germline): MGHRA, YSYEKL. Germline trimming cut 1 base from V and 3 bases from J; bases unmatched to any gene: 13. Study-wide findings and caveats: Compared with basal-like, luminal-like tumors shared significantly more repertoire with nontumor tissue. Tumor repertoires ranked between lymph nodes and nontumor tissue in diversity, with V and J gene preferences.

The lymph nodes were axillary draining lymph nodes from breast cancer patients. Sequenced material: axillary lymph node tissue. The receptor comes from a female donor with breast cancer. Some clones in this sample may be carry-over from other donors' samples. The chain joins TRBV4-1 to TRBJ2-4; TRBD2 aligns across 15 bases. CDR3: CASSQAPGLAGGNVVKNIQYF. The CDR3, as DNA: TGCGCCAGCAGCCAAGCACCGGGACTAGCGGGAGGTAACGTGGTCAAAAACATTCAGTACTTC.